The 4 T cell receptor beta chains below come from one sample, sequenced in a study of CXCR3-negative and CXCR3-positive naive CD8 T cells. Findings and limits, study-wide: Greater hydrophobicity was found in TRB CDR3s of CXCR3-positive naive cells than of CXCR3-negative naive cells.

Through 5' RACE with UMI labels, the TRB cDNA libraries were prepared. TCRdb reworked the 5' RACE reads into one entry per CDR3 protein, no DNA. This repertoire includes under 150,000 distinct CDR3 sequences. The antigens for these receptors are not known. The sample was naive CXCR3+ CD8+ T cells from blood. Subset denoted: CD45RO-CCR7+CD27+CD95- naive CD8+ T cells expressing CXCR3 (TNR3+). These receptors came from a human donor in good health. Some clones in this sample may be carry-over from other donors' samples.

The chain combines TRBV29-1 with TRBJ2-1; TCRdb's D call, TRBD2, is unchecked because there is no DNA. The germline V gene has CDR1 SQVTM and CDR2 ANQGSEA. The CDR3 is made up of 13 amino acids. This CDR3 reads CSVGTSGYNEQFF.

The J gene is TRBJ2-5, the V gene TRBV29-1; the TRBD1 assignment by TCRdb is unverifiable without DNA. This CDR3 is 12 amino acids long. CDR1 and CDR2 (germline): SQVTM, ANQGSEA. CDR3 amino acids: CSVGGSPGTQYF.

The J gene is TRBJ1-2, the V gene TRBV27; with no DNA, the TCRdb D assignment of TRBD1 cannot be verified. CDR3 length: 15 residues. The V gene's germline CDR1 is MNHEY and CDR2 SMNVEV (reference sequence). The CDR3 here is CASSPEYQGNYGYTF.

The V and J genes are TRBV18 and TRBJ2-3; the TRBD1 assignment by TCRdb is unverifiable without DNA. The CDR3 sequence is 15 residues long. CDR1 and CDR2 from the germline V gene are KGHSH and LQKENI. CDR3 sequence reads: CASSPPLTGTDTQYF.